The entry below gives a single T cell receptor beta chain sequence along with its context. This specimen comes from a study of blood T cell repertoires in COVID-19. The length of the CDR3 is 14 residues. With 4 bases clipped from V and 5 bases from J, the junction kept 3 bases outside the gene matches. Germline V gives CDR1 SGHTS, CDR2 YDEGEE. Original handling: Reference gene primer amplification gave nucleated cell count estimates. Profiling relied on immunoSEQ multiplex PCR, and the TCRdb table lists in-frame clones only, not all of them. V and J calls and clone size are those listed in that table; D and trimming were worked out from the DNA. The table includes some 45,000 clones, more than 80% detected once.

This chain uses TRBV5-8 with TRBJ1-6; the match to TRBD1 covers 7 bases. The sequenced material came from peripheral blood. The sequence was collected from an elderly man in a cohort sampled during active COVID-19. The CDR3 sequence is CASSPGQNNSPLHF. The CDR3 bases are TGTGCCAGCAGCCCGGGACAGAATAATTCACCCCTCCACTTT. Drawing the rest from reference TRBV5-8 and TRBJ1-6, the complete variable domain is EAGVTQSPTHLIKTRGQQATLRCSPISGHTSVYWYQQALGLGLQFLLWYDEGEERNRGNFPPRFSGRQFPNYSSELNVNALELEDSALYLCASSPGQNNSPLHFGNGTRLTVT.